This T cell receptor beta chain derives from a study of neurological immune-mediated disorders. Study-wide results and limits: Expanded clones shared no identical CDR3 amino acid sequences across subjects, which suggested private TCR-beta repertoires in all groups.

Many counts were recorded for this clonotype. Antigen: not known. J gave up 7 bases and V 2 bases, and 6 bases lay outside the gene matches. The CDR3 length is 14 residues. Germline V lookup: CDR1 SGHRS, CDR2 YFSETQ. TCRdb called the 5' RACE reads again in MiXCR, with one record for every CDR3 protein. The table lists about 24,000 distinct CDR3 sequences, 13% of them singletons, with about 5.5% in the top ten. Indicated time point: technical triplicate 1. Sorted libraries were derived from 800,000 to 1,000,000 CD4+ or CD8+ T cells. V is TRBV5-1 and J is TRBJ1-2; 9 bases are a match to TRBD1. Source material: CD4+ T cells from blood. The receptor was derived from a female donor with HTLV-1-associated myelopathy (HAM/TSP). The CDR3 DNA reads as TGCGCCAGCAGCTTAACTACAGGGGGCGGTGGCTACACCTTC. Its translation: CASSLTTGGGGYTF.